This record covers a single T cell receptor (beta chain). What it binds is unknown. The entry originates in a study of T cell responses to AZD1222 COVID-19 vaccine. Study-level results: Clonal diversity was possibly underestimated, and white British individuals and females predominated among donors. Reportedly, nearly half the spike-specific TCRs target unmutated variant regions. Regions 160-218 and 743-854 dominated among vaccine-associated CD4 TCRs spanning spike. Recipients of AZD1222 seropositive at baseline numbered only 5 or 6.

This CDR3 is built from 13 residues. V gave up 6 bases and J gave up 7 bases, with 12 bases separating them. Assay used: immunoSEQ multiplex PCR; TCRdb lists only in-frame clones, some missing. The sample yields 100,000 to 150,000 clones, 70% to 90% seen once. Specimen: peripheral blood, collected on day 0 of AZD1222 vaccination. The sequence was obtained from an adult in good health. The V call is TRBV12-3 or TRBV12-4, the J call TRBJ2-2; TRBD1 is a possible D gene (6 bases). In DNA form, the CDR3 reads TGTGCCAGCAGCATACAGGGTCTCGGGGAGCTGTTTTTT. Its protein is CASSIQGLGELFF.